This T cell receptor beta chain was identified during a study of blood T cell repertoires in COVID-19. Germline V gene data show CDR1 as LNHDA and CDR2 as SQIVND (reference sequence). CDR3 size: 13 residues. Trimming cost V 6 bases and J 5 bases, with 13 bases left between them. The method was immunoSEQ multiplex PCR; TCRdb's version includes in-frame clones alone and lacks a portion of them. The table records about 210,000 clones, under 90% of them present only once. V is TRBV19 and J is TRBJ1-2; possibly TRBD1 for D (6 bases). The sample was peripheral blood. The origin of this receptor is a woman aged 80 or over with COVID-19, enrolled during active disease. CDR3 coding DNA: TGTGCCAGTAGCCCGACAGGAATATATGGCTACACCTTC. Protein product: CASSPTGIYGYTF. The variable domain in full, completed from reference TRBV19 and TRBJ1-2, reads DGGITQSPKYLFRKEGQNVTLSCEQNLNHDAMYWYRQDPGQGLRLIYYSQIVNDFQKGDIAEGYSVSREKKESFPLTVTSAQKNPTAFYLCASSPTGIYGYTFGSGTRLTVV.